The next 27 T cell receptor beta chains were all read from a single sample in a study of control samples from healthy donors and cancer patients. The assay was immunoSEQ multiplex PCR, and TCRdb's table has in-frame clones only and misses some. Among 100,000 to 150,000 clones, approximately 84% were seen once, and the ten largest hold roughly 2%. Source material: blood. The receptors were sampled from a man aged 18-30 years in good health.

V and J are TRBV7-3 and TRBJ2-3; possibly TRBD2 for D (6 bases). The CDR3 has 13 amino acids. The V and J ends lost 8 bases and 0 bases respectively, with 9 bases between them. Germline CDR1 SGHTA, CDR2 FQGTGA. The CDR3 nucleotides are TGTGCCAGCGGGCGGGATAGCACAGATACGCAGTATTTT. As protein: CASGRDSTDTQYF.

The rearrangement uses TRBV6-5 and TRBJ1-1; TRBD1 agrees at 9 bases. From germline, CDR1 is MNHEY and CDR2 SVGAGI. V shed 4 bases and J 10 bases; nucleotides not matched to a gene: 7. The length of the CDR3 is 13 residues. The CDR3 DNA reads TGTGCCAGCAGTTCGACTGACAGGGGGGGAGCTTTCTTT. This codes for CASSSTDRGGAFF.

This chain connects TRBV28 to TRBJ2-1; 11 bases are shared with TRBD1. This CDR3 region has 16 residues. Looked up from germline, CDR1 is MDHEN and CDR2 is SYDVKM. J was trimmed by 4 bases and V by 1 base; bases with no gene match: 3. DNA for the CDR3: TGTGCCAGCAGTTTATCCGGGACAGGGGGGTACAATGAGCAGTTCTTC. Translation gives CASSLSGTGGYNEQFF.

This chain connects TRBV2 to TRBJ1-1; maybe TRBD1 (5 bases). Per germline, CDR1 SNHLY and CDR2 FYNNEI. This CDR3 has 16 amino acids. V was cut by 7 bases and J by 5 bases, with 23 bases left in between. CDR3 DNA: TGTGCCAGCATCCCCCCGGGGGGGGAGAGAAAAACTGAAGCTTTCTTT. This codes for CASIPPGGERKTEAFF.

The chain has TRBV11-2 and TRBJ1-1; D gene ambiguous. V dropped 2 bases and J dropped 4 bases, with 8 bases sitting between them. Germline-derived CDR1 and CDR2 are SGHAT and FQNNGV. The CDR3 covers 13 residues. This CDR3 is CASSLQYLTEAFF. CDR3 sequence (DNA): TGTGCCAGCAGCTTACAGTATCTCACTGAAGCTTTCTTT. Using reference TRBV11-2 and TRBJ1-1 for the parts outside the CDR3, the full variable domain is EAGVAQSPRYKIIEKRQSVAFWCNPISGHATLYWYQQILGQGPKLLIQFQNNGVVDDSQLPKDRFSAERLKGVDSTLKIQPAKLEDSAVYLCASSLQYLTEAFFGQGTRLTVV.

V usage is TRBV18 and J usage is TRBJ1-5; TRBD1 matches 9 bases. From germline, CDR1 is KGHSH and CDR2 LQKENI. The J segment lost 5 bases and the V segment lost 6 bases, leaving 5 bases of the junction unmatched. The CDR3 runs 14 residues. CDR3 coding DNA: TGTGCCAGCTCGGAGGGACAGGGAGATCAGCCCCAGCATTTT. It yields the protein CASSEGQGDQPQHF.

Written as DNA, the CDR3 is TGTGCCAGCAGCCCATATGGACTAGCGGGGACCTCCTACAATGAGCAGTTCTTC. Translating gives CASSPYGLAGTSYNEQFF. The rearrangement links TRBV9 to TRBJ2-1, with TRBD2 matching over 12 bases. The trim removed 4 bases at V and 0 bases at J, leaving 8 bases unmatched. Germline V gene lookup returns CDR1 SGDLS and CDR2 YYNGEE. CDR3 size: 18 residues. Combining the CDR3 with reference TRBV9 and TRBJ2-1 gives the whole variable domain DSGVTQTPKHLITATGQRVTLRCSPRSGDLSVYWYQQSLDQGLQFLIQYYNGEERAKGNILERFSAQQFPDLHSELNLSSLELGDSALYFCASSPYGLAGTSYNEQFFGPGTRLTVL.

The sample holds a few counts of this clone. The CDR3 is CASSPGLAQRDQYF. CDR3 nucleotide sequence: TGTGCCAGCAGCCCAGGACTAGCGCAAAGGGACCAGTACTTC. The V gene is TRBV3-1 (or the pseudogene TRBV3-2), the J gene TRBJ2-5; 9 bases match TRBD2. Germline V gene data show CDR1 as LGHDT and CDR2 as YNNKEL (reference sequence). With 4 bases clipped from V and 10 bases from J, the junction kept 10 bases outside the gene matches. The CDR3 covers 14 residues.

This chain uses TRBV5-1 with TRBJ1-1, with 7 bases identical to TRBD1. The CDR3 runs to 14 residues. Germline assignment: CDR1 SGHRS and CDR2 YFSETQ. With 0 bases clipped from V and 6 bases from J, the junction kept 5 bases outside the gene matches. The CDR3 coding sequence is TGCGCCAGCAGCTTGGAGGGGGCGGTGTCTGAAGCTTTCTTT. It is translated as CASSLEGAVSEAFF.

The chain links TRBV30 to TRBJ1-2; 8 bases agree with TRBD1. The CDR3 sequence is 13 residues long. After removal of 3 bases from V and 7 bases from J, the junction contained 7 bases not matched to a gene. CDR1 is GTSNPN and CDR2 is SVGIG in the germline V gene (reference sequence). In DNA, the CDR3 is TGTGCCTGGAGCCCCGGGACAGGCCTTGGCTACACCTTC. This encodes CAWSPGTGLGYTF. The full variable domain, rest sourced from reference TRBV30 and TRBJ1-2, is SQTIHQWPATLVQPVGSPLSLECTVEGTSNPNLYWYRQAAGRGLQLLFYSVGIGQISSEVPQNLSASRPQDRQFILSSKKLLLSDSGFYLCAWSPGTGLGYTFGSGTRLTVV.

The J gene is TRBJ2-7, the V gene TRBV7-9; weak D call: TRBD1 (5 bases). CDR1 SEHNR and CDR2 FQNEAQ come from the germline V gene (reference sequence). The CDR3 loop spans 14 amino acids. Trimming shortened V by 1 base and J by 0 bases, and 7 bases separated the two germline ends. CDR3: CASSLEGHSYEQYF. The DNA of the CDR3 is TGTGCCAGCAGCTTAGAGGGGCACTCCTACGAGCAGTACTTC. Together with reference TRBV7-9 and TRBJ2-7, the CDR3 gives the full variable domain: DTGVSQNPRHKITKRGQNVTFRCDPISEHNRLYWYRQTLGQGPEFLTYFQNEAQLEKSRLLSDRFSAERPKGSFSTLEIQRTEQGDSAMYLCASSLEGHSYEQYFGPGTRLTVT.

This chain joins TRBV3-1 (or the pseudogene TRBV3-2) and TRBJ2-4, with D possibly TRBD2 on 6 matching bases. Looked up from germline, CDR1 is LGHDT and CDR2 is YNNKEL (reference sequence). The V gene lost 1 base and the J gene lost 0 bases, with 13 bases spanning the gap. The CDR3 covers 17 residues. CDR3 residues: CASSQALGGLAKNIQYF. DNA of the CDR3: TGTGCCAGCAGCCAAGCCTTGGGGGGACTAGCCAAAAACATTCAGTACTTC.

The chain carries TRBV10-1 and TRBJ2-7, with a weak D call TRBD2 (5 bases). V was trimmed by 5 bases and J by 2 bases, leaving 13 bases between them. CDR3 length: 14 residues. Germline CDR1 is WNHNN and CDR2 is SYGVQD (reference sequence). The CDR3 DNA is TGCGCCAGCAGTTTTGCGGAGGTCCCCTACGAGCAGTACTTC. Encoded protein: CASSFAEVPYEQYF.

The chain carries TRBV14 and TRBJ1-2; TRBD1 matches at 7 bases. The trim removed 1 base at V and 1 base at J, leaving 9 bases unmatched. The CDR3 length is 17 residues. Germline CDR1 is SGHDN and CDR2 is FVKESK. CDR3 loop: CASSQALPGQSNYGYTF. The CDR3 DNA reads as TGTGCCAGCAGCCAAGCTCTTCCGGGACAGAGTAACTATGGCTACACCTTC.

The CDR3 DNA follows: TGCGCCAGCAGCTTGGCCCGACAGACGGGAAACACCATATATTTT. It translates to CASSLARQTGNTIYF. The chain carries TRBV5-1 and TRBJ1-3, with a possible D match to TRBD1 (5 bases). The CDR3 runs to 15 residues. CDR1 SGHRS and CDR2 YFSETQ come from the germline V gene. V was clipped by 0 bases and J by 4 bases, with 11 bases between them.

The chain couples TRBV27 to TRBJ2-7, with a tentative D call TRBD1 (6 bases). V gave up 5 bases and J gave up 5 bases, with 13 bases separating them. This CDR3 spans 13 amino acids. Germline assignment: CDR1 MNHEY and CDR2 SMNVEV (reference sequence). CDR3 region: CASSPRQAHEQYF. The CDR3, as DNA: TGTGCCAGCAGTCCGCGACAGGCCCACGAGCAGTACTTC.

This clone was counted between two and nine times. V and J are TRBV6-5 and TRBJ2-7; TRBD1 matches 9 bases. The V gene end was trimmed by 5 bases and the J gene end by 4 bases; junction bases not matched to a gene: 9. CDR1 and CDR2 from the germline V gene are MNHEY and SVGAGI. The CDR3 extends over 15 amino acids. The CDR3 bases are TGTGCCAGCAGTCCACGACAGGGGGGACTATACGAGCAGTACTTC. It is translated as CASSPRQGGLYEQYF.

This rearrangement joins TRBV28 to TRBJ1-1, with 9 bases matching TRBD1. Trimming at V came to 5 bases and at J to 13 bases, leaving 14 bases not matched to a gene. Germline CDR1 and CDR2: MDHEN and SYDVKM. CDR3 size: 14 residues. CDR3: CASSPGTGIRGGFF. CDR3 DNA: TGTGCCAGCAGTCCCGGGACAGGGATAAGGGGAGGTTTCTTT.

This clone was observed a handful of times. J is TRBJ2-5 and V is TRBV9, with unresolved D. Germline assignment: CDR1 SGDLS and CDR2 YYNGEE. The V end was cut by 3 bases, the J end by 2 bases, with 20 bases between. This CDR3 contains 17 residues. The CDR3 is CASSATHYATVQETQYF. In DNA, the CDR3 is TGTGCCAGCAGCGCGACCCATTACGCGACTGTTCAAGAGACCCAGTACTTC.

The chain recombines TRBV19 with TRBJ1-5; 7 bases fit TRBD1. The CDR3 covers 17 residues. Trimming at V came to 6 bases and at J to 5 bases, leaving 16 bases not matched to a gene. Germline lookup yields CDR1 LNHDA and CDR2 SQIVND (reference sequence). The DNA for the CDR3 is TGTGCCAGTAGATGGTCCGCAGGACAGGTAGGGGATCAGCCCCAGCATTTT. Amino acids: CASRWSAGQVGDQPQHF.

In this sample, this clone turned up once. This chain joins TRBV2 and TRBJ2-1; 9 nucleotides match TRBD2. Unmatched junction bases numbered 13, after V lost 7 bases and J lost 9 bases. Germline V gives CDR1 SNHLY, CDR2 FYNNEI. CDR3 length equals 15 residues. The CDR3: CASMGVAGVVSEQFF. The CDR3 DNA sequence: TGTGCCAGCATGGGGGTAGCGGGAGTGGTTAGTGAGCAGTTCTTC.

This clone was detected only once. V and J are TRBV6-5 and TRBJ2-1, with 7 bases that match TRBD2. The CDR3 spans 12 residues. V was clipped by 8 bases and J by 4 bases; unmatched bases: 2. Germline-derived CDR1 and CDR2 are MNHEY and SVGAGI. The CDR3 sequence: CASRRGYNEQFF. The CDR3 nucleotides read TGTGCCAGCCGGCGGGGGTACAATGAGCAGTTCTTC.

This chain uses TRBV2 with TRBJ2-3, with 8 bases aligning to TRBD1. The CDR3 runs to 15 residues. In germline, CDR1 is SNHLY, CDR2 FYNNEI. Trimming at V came to 6 bases and at J to 2 bases, leaving 7 bases not matched to a gene. Here the CDR3 DNA reads TGTGCCAGCAGGAAGACAGGGGACTTCACAGATACGCAGTATTTT. Translation gives CASRKTGDFTDTQYF.

This clone was detected only a few times. The chain recombines TRBV5-4 with TRBJ1-5; D is uncertain. CDR1 and CDR2 from the germline V gene are SGHNT and YYREEE (reference sequence). V was pared by 4 bases and J by 1 base, with 12 bases between. The CDR3 runs 15 residues. The CDR3 is CASSIGPGSNQPQHF. In DNA form, the CDR3 reads TGTGCCAGCAGCATAGGGCCTGGCAGCAATCAGCCCCAGCATTTT.

This sequence joins TRBV30 and TRBJ2-5; D might be TRBD2 (6 bases). The CDR3 runs 15 residues. Per the germline V gene, CDR1 is GTSNPN and CDR2 is SVGIG (reference sequence). V was cut by 1 base and J by 1 base, with 13 bases left in between. The CDR3 nucleotides are TGTGCCTGGAGTGGGGCTCACGGGGGCCAAGAGACCCAGTACTTC. Its protein is CAWSGAHGGQETQYF.

The rearrangement links TRBV7-9 to TRBJ2-1, with D maybe TRBD2 (5 bases). The CDR3 spans 14 residues. Trimming removed 5 bases at V and 9 bases at J, with 17 bases between. The germline CDR1 and CDR2 sequences are SEHNR and FQNEAQ (reference sequence). CDR3 bases: TGTGCCAGCAGCGCGTGGGAGTCCGTCACTGAGCAGTTCTTC. Residues: CASSAWESVTEQFF.

V is TRBV18 and J is TRBJ2-6, with D perhaps TRBD2 (5 bases). Trimming stripped 8 bases from V and 0 bases from J, with 23 bases between. The length of the CDR3 is 19 residues. From germline, CDR1 is KGHSH and CDR2 LQKENI. The CDR3 loop is CASPRKVPGMLSGANVLTF. In DNA, the CDR3 is TGTGCCAGCCCTCGGAAGGTTCCGGGGATGCTCTCTGGGGCCAACGTCCTGACTTTC.